This TCR beta chain derives from a study of blood T cell repertoires in COVID-19. Study as a whole: COVID-19 samples, acute and convalescent, were from the United States, Italy and Spain. Sample material is recorded as cDNA or gDNA derived from T cells, B-cell-depleted T cells, or PBMCs.

How the authors handled the data: Researchers report that nucleated cell counts were estimated from reference gene primer amplification. Sequencing was performed with immunoSEQ multiplex PCR; in TCRdb, only in-frame clones are kept and a portion is missing. V and J calls and clone size are given by that table; D and trimming were obtained from the DNA. The table records around 250,000 clones, 70% to 90% of them present only once. Trimming shortened V by 4 bases and J by 5 bases, and 12 bases separated the two germline ends. CDR3 length: 13 amino acids. The germline gives CDR1 MNHEY, CDR2 SMNVEV (reference sequence).

J is TRBJ2-7 and V is TRBV27; a weak D match, TRBD2 (5 bases). This sequence originates from a man between 45 and 60 years old with active or convalescent COVID-19. Material for sequencing was peripheral blood. The CDR3 loop is CASSSPTRNEQYF. DNA for the CDR3: TGTGCCAGCAGTTCCCCAACTAGGAACGAGCAGTACTTC.